These T cell receptor beta chains were read from a single sample in a study of a mutant IDH1 vaccine in newly diagnosed glioma. No antigen has been identified for these receptors. TCRdb keeps only in-frame clones here, not all; method: immunoSEQ multiplex PCR. The sample has about 37,000 clones; about 86% are singletons. The specimen was PBMCs, collected from a glioma patient whose treatment included an IDH1 peptide vaccine. These receptors were collected from a man aged 30-40 years with glioma. The CDR3 runs from the conserved cysteine through the conserved F or W. Each record gives: V gene, CDR3 length, J gene, CDR3 protein.

v_gene: TRBV19
len: 12
j_gene: TRBJ2-1
CDR3aa: CASSMGGNEQFF

v_gene: TRBV30
len: 13
j_gene: TRBJ1-5
CDR3aa: CAWSGHSNQPQHF

v_gene: TRBV20-1
len: 11
j_gene: TRBJ2-5
CDR3aa: CSASGQETQYF

v_gene: TRBV30
len: 13
j_gene: TRBJ1-5
CDR3aa: CAGNTGVTEPQHF

v_gene: TRBV19
len: 13
j_gene: TRBJ1-5
CDR3aa: CASSVGGSQPQHF

v_gene: TRBV29-1
len: 13
j_gene: TRBJ2-7
CDR3aa: CSVESGGALAQYF

v_gene: TRBV13
len: 14
j_gene: TRBJ1-6
CDR3aa: CASSGGGGNSPLHF

v_gene: TRBV27
len: 15
j_gene: TRBJ2-7
CDR3aa: CASTRQAGASYEQYF

v_gene: TRBV27
len: 16
j_gene: TRBJ2-5
CDR3aa: CASSLVRRGEGETQYF

v_gene: TRBV25-1
len: 15
j_gene: TRBJ2-5
CDR3aa: CASSDSGGAGETQYF